This T cell receptor (beta chain) came from a study of T cells in localized non-small cell lung cancer (dated by TCRdb to 2018 to 2020). Notes on the research overall: The study analyzed T cell repertoires of about 230 early-stage NSCLC patients, comparing tumors and uninvolved tumor-adjacent lungs. All 230 or so NSCLC patients in the cohort were treatment-naive and had localized lung tumors that were resected. Of the NSCLC patients, roughly 130 were male and around 97 were female, and the mean age was about 69 years. What the research found in general, with its limitations: Since the design was exploratory, TCR variables were selected using unadjusted p-values with no false-discovery rate correction. A median of around 50 of the top 100 tumor clones turned up in the paired uninvolved adjacent lung, and 25 to 35 of those clones also ranked among the top 100 of that same adjacent lung. Higher blood T cell density associated with longer overall survival, while higher adjacent-lung clonality associated with shorter survival. Uninvolved tumor-adjacent lung showed the highest T cell clonality, higher than tumor, which suggests more focused antigenic responses in the adjacent lung. Because multi-region tumor sequencing was not performed, intratumor heterogeneity could not be ruled out.

At diagnosis, peripheral blood, uninvolved tumor-adjacent lung and tumor were collected and stored as a combination of fresh-frozen and FFPE material. For TCR repertoire profiling, the blood samples were analyzed as peripheral blood mononuclear cells. This clone was observed a handful of times. Its binding antigen is unknown. The input lacks base qualities; no much larger clone sits a single base away. The immunoSEQ Assay was used to sequence TCR beta CDR3 regions from DNA. The published analysis was carried out like this. T cell density was computed as TCR beta template counts normalized to usable DNA estimated by amplifying housekeeping genes. Richness was estimated using the preseqR package, with extrapolation to 400,000 templates for PBMC samples and to 120,000 templates for tissue samples. Clonality was defined as one minus Pielou's evenness. Tissue-enriched TCRs were identified by differential abundance testing using productive amino-acid clonotypes, minimum total count 5 and alpha 0.1. The Jaccard Index and the Morisita Overlap Index were used to quantify repertoire overlap between compartments. GLIPH clustered TCR beta CDR3s with public tetramer-defined viral CDR3s; viral motifs required at least three viral sequences plus V-gene enrichment. This immuneACCESS table, as held by TCRdb, lists in-frame sequences with V and J called but not all clones. Of the missing ones, under half trace to an unresolved V gene in checked studies; the others have no known cause. V, J and clone size derive from that table, while D and trimming were established from the DNA sequence. This sample comprises more than 10,000 clones, about 86% of them detected only once. Jointly, the top ten make up 58% of the sample.

Trimming at the junction amounts to 6 bases on V and 8 bases on J, and the germline ends lie 19 bases apart. Reading from cysteine to phenylalanine, the CDR3 counts 14 amino acids. Only the CDR3 region is kept as DNA, spanning 42 bases read in frame from base 1. The germline V gene (reference sequence) gives CDR1 as MNHNY and CDR2 as SVGAGI. This specimen consisted of peripheral blood, obtained before any cancer treatment. The TCR sequence derives from a male donor at least 60 years old with stage III lung adenocarcinoma. The rearranged segments are TRBV6-6 and TRBJ1-2, and perhaps TRBD1 as D gene, on 5 matching bases. Read as DNA, the sequence is TGTGCCAGCAGCCCTCGTGGGGACGAGAAGGGCTACACCTTC. The translation is CASSPRGDEKGYTF.